The rows below give T cell receptor beta chains drawn from one sample of a study of control samples from healthy donors and cancer patients. Some clones are missing from TCRdb's copy, which holds only in-frame ones; the method was immunoSEQ multiplex PCR. The sample records 130,000 or so clones, around 87% being singletons. Sequences were obtained from blood. These receptor sequences come from a man between 35 and 55 years old in good health. The CDR3 runs from the conserved cysteine through the conserved F or W. Each record gives: J gene, V gene, D gene, clone size, CDR3 DNA, CDR3 protein. A D gene is named only where the DNA matches it firmly. Some rows have no size entry. The others give once, few or many, or a class for an expanded clone.

TRBJ1-1,TRBV11-3,.,.,TGTGCCAGCAGCTTAGAGATCGGCCGGGTGGCTGAAGCTTTCTTT,CASSLEIGRVAEAFF
TRBJ2-1,TRBV5-6,.,.,TGTGCCAGCAGCTTGGTAGGGAACCACAATGAGCAGTTCTTC,CASSLVGNHNEQFF
TRBJ2-5,TRBV15,TRBD1,.,TGTGCCACCAGCAGAGGCCTGGGACAGGGTAAAGAGACCCAGTACTTC,CATSRGLGQGKETQYF
TRBJ2-3,TRBV6-5,.,.,TGTGCCGCGTCCTGGGGAGAGAGCACAGATACGCAGTATTTT,CAASWGESTDTQYF
TRBJ1-2,TRBV7-2,TRBD1,once,TGTGCCAGCAGCTTAGCCAGGGACAGGGGGCGCCCCTATGGCTACACCTTC,CASSLARDRGRPYGYTF
TRBJ1-2,TRBV2,.,once,TGTGCCAGCAGCCCGGGACGAGTGTACTATGGCTACACCTTC,CASSPGRVYYGYTF
TRBJ2-5,TRBV9,.,.,TGTGCCAGCAGCGTAGCTGGGGGCTGGGGGGAGACCCAGTACTTC,CASSVAGGWGETQYF
TRBJ2-1,TRBV6-5,.,.,TGTGCCAGCAGATACCACGGGACTGGCAATGAGCAGTTCTTC,CASRYHGTGNEQFF
TRBJ2-1,TRBV11-3,.,.,TGTGCCAGCAGCCGAACCCCCTCGGGCGGGCAGTACAATGAGCAGTTCTTC,CASSRTPSGGQYNEQFF
TRBJ2-3,TRBV19,.,.,TGTGCCAGTAGTATAGCGGCAGTTAGCACAGATACGCAGTATTTT,CASSIAAVSTDTQYF
TRBJ2-1,TRBV19,.,.,TGTGCCAGTAGTAATTCGGGGGTCACCTACAATGAGCAGTTCTTC,CASSNSGVTYNEQFF
TRBJ1-1,TRBV15,.,.,TGTGCCACCAGCAGAGAGGGGGCGTCCACTGAAGCTTTCTTT,CATSREGASTEAFF
TRBJ2-3,TRBV2,TRBD1,.,TGTGCCAGCAGTCCCGGACAGGGGCCCCAGGATACGCAGTATTTT,CASSPGQGPQDTQYF
TRBJ2-2,TRBV2,TRBD2,.,TGTGCCAGCAGACGGGGACTAGGTCCCACCGGGGAGCTGTTTTTT,CASRRGLGPTGELFF
TRBJ1-3,TRBV3-1/TRBV3-2,.,.,TGTGCCAGCAGCCAAATTGAAAACACCATATATTTT,CASSQIENTIYF
TRBJ1-5,TRBV7-2,.,.,TGTGCCAGCAGTAATCAGGCAGGCCAGCCCCAGCATTTT,CASSNQAGQPQHF
TRBJ2-5,TRBV6-2/TRBV6-3,.,.,TGTGCCAGCAGTCTACCAGGACAGTTTCAAGAGACCCAGTACTTC,CASSLPGQFQETQYF
TRBJ1-5,TRBV19,.,.,TGTGCCAGTAGTTCCCGGACAGTCCGCAATCAGCCCCAGCATTTT,CASSSRTVRNQPQHF
TRBJ2-7,TRBV10-1,.,.,TGCGCCAGCAGTTCAGGGCAAGTCTACGAGCAGTACTTC,CASSSGQVYEQYF
TRBJ1-2,TRBV6-5,TRBD1,once,TGTGCCAGCAGCCCCGGGACAGGGAATGGCTACACCTTC,CASSPGTGNGYTF
TRBJ1-5,TRBV25-1,TRBD1,.,TGTGCCAGCAGTGAATTTGAGGGGGCTGGTCAGCCCCAGCATTTT,CASSEFEGAGQPQHF
TRBJ2-4,TRBV15,.,few,TGTGCCACCAGCAGAGATCCCTCCGGCGGGGGCCTAGCCAAAAACATTCAGTACTTC,CATSRDPSGGGLAKNIQYF
TRBJ1-2,TRBV30,TRBD1,.,TGTGCCTTGACAGGGGACCAGTATGGCTACACCTTC,CALTGDQYGYTF
TRBJ2-1,TRBV3-1/TRBV3-2,.,.,TGTGCCAGCAGCCATGCATACAATGAGCAGTTCTTC,CASSHAYNEQFF
TRBJ1-2,TRBV27,TRBD1,.,TGTGCCAGCAGTCCGGAGGGACAGGGGGCAGGAGGCTACACCTTC,CASSPEGQGAGGYTF
TRBJ1-2,TRBV6-6,.,.,TGTGCCAGCAGTTACGGGGGCTACACCTTC,CASSYGGYTF
TRBJ2-7,TRBV21-1,.,.,TGTGCCAGCAGCACAGACAGGGGGAGCTCCTACGAGCAGTACTTC,CASSTDRGSSYEQYF
TRBJ2-3,TRBV5-4,TRBD2,.,TGTGCCTCCACTAGCGGGCCTACCACAGATACGCAGTATTTT,CASTSGPTTDTQYF
TRBJ1-2,TRBV6-5,.,once,TGTGCCGCGGGGGCGCGAGCTAACTATGGCTACACCTTC,CAAGARANYGYTF
TRBJ1-3,TRBV4-1,.,.,TGCGCCAGCAGCCAAGATCAATGGGACGGTGGAAACACCATATATTTT,CASSQDQWDGGNTIYF
TRBJ2-7,TRBV10-1,.,.,TGCGCCAGCAGTGAGCTGGGTCCCTCCGAGCAGTACTTC,CASSELGPSEQYF
TRBJ2-2,TRBV10-2,TRBD2,.,TGCGCCAGCAGAACTAGCGGGGGGGCCGGAACCGGGGAGCTGTTTTTT,CASRTSGGAGTGELFF
TRBJ2-5,TRBV19,TRBD2,.,TGTGCCAGTAGTCCCTCACTTCTTGCGGGGGTTTCACGAGAGACCCAGTACTTC,CASSPSLLAGVSRETQYF
TRBJ1-1,TRBV7-9,.,.,TGTGCCAGCAGTTACACCGGGACTATGAACACTGAAGCTTTCTTT,CASSYTGTMNTEAFF
TRBJ1-2,TRBV6-5,.,.,TGTGCCAGCAGTTCAACTGGTCTGGCCTATGGCTACACCTTC,CASSSTGLAYGYTF
TRBJ2-5,TRBV6-6,.,.,TGTGCCAGCAGTTACGGGGGTATTGAAGAGACCCAGTACTTC,CASSYGGIEETQYF
TRBJ1-4,TRBV25-1,.,.,TGTGCCAGCAGTGATCGGCAAGGCGGAAAACTGTTTTTT,CASSDRQGGKLFF
TRBJ2-5,TRBV6-1,TRBD1,once,TGTGCCAGCAGTGTTCTTGGAGAGGGACAGGGCCAAGAGACCCAGTACTTC,CASSVLGEGQGQETQYF
TRBJ2-1,TRBV5-1,TRBD1,.,TGCGCCAGCAGCTTGGGGACAGGGAAATTAGGTGAGCAGTTCTTC,CASSLGTGKLGEQFF
TRBJ2-3,TRBV7-2,TRBD2,.,TGTGCCAGCAGCCGGGACTACAACACAGATACGCAGTATTTT,CASSRDYNTDTQYF
TRBJ2-7,TRBV20-1,.,.,TGCAGTGCTAGTGATCCCAGGGGCTACGAGCAGTACTTC,CSASDPRGYEQYF
TRBJ2-5,TRBV6-2/TRBV6-3,TRBD2,.,TGTGCCAGCAGTCGTAGCGGGGGGGCCGGAGGGACGGAGACCCAGTACTTC,CASSRSGGAGGTETQYF
TRBJ1-1,TRBV6-6,.,.,TGTGCCAGCAGTTATACGGGGGACACTGAAGCTTTCTTT,CASSYTGDTEAFF
TRBJ2-7,TRBV4-1,TRBD1,.,TGCGCCAGCAGCCAATGGACAGGGGAGGGCGAGCAGTACTTC,CASSQWTGEGEQYF
TRBJ2-5,TRBV19,.,.,TGTGCCAGTAGTTTCTCGGGATGGGAGACCCAGTACTTC,CASSFSGWETQYF